This TCR beta chain was found in a study of human T cells and chemical hapten exposure. Findings and limits, study-wide: Among expanded TCRs, significantly more large CDR3 similarity clusters formed than among controls.

The study used a library that attached unique molecular identifiers to individual cDNA molecules. Via MiXCR, TCRdb re-called the RACE reads, giving one row per CDR3 protein. The repertoire includes some 380,000 distinct CDR3 sequences, about 4.8% of them detected once, and around 2% sits in the top ten. In regard to this clonotype: Its antigen remains unknown.

The time point was: patch test 1, 2 weeks after DPC sensitization. Treatment indicated: therapeutic diphenylcyclopropenone sensitization with weekly scalp DPC. Each donor was an alopecia patient between 18 and 70 years of age who qualified for DPC. RNA extraction used unfractionated whole blood as the source of total RNA. The CDR3 is 19 amino acids. Germline V gives CDR1 ENHRY, CDR2 SYGVKD. V was clipped by 4 bases and J by 1 base; unmatched bases: 10. The receptor comes from a woman aged 50 to 60 with alopecia areata. Some clones in this sample may be carry-over from other donors' samples. Material: whole blood, obtained in connection with sensitization to the hapten diphenylcyclopropenone (DPC). The genes are TRBV10-3 and TRBJ2-5; 15 positions agree with TRBD2. The CDR3 region is CAISGAPGLAGGAQETQYF. The CDR3 nucleotides are TGTGCCATCAGTGGCGCTCCGGGACTAGCGGGAGGAGCCCAAGAGACCCAGTACTTC.